This T cell receptor (beta chain) was profiled in a study of tissue T cells after allogeneic stem cell transplantation. General study results and limits: Which tissue TCRs were alloreactive or antigen-specific was not determined. Some clones might be persisting host cells. In patients and mice, blood and spleen missed much of tissue repertoire.

TCRdb keeps only in-frame clones here, not all; method: immunoSEQ multiplex PCR. In the table there are 8,000 to 8,500 clones, 46% of which are singletons. The CDR3 has 14 residues. V gave up 1 base and J gave up 4 bases; unmatched junction bases: 1. Per germline, CDR1 SGHSA and CDR2 FRNQAP. Time point indicated: mouse harvest day 7 after allogeneic transplant. Each mouse received 10^7 T-cell-depleted marrow cells plus 10^6 splenic CD5+ T cells by tail vein. Tissues came from B6→BALB/c major-mismatch GVHD mice at day 7 or 14. Details on this clone: Its antigen is unidentified. Genes here carry mouse names. With the read ending 1 residue before the CDR3 end, the germline J gene is used to fill in that end.

The sequence was collected from a female BALB/c mouse given C57BL/6 T cells with graft-versus-host disease after an allogeneic hematopoietic cell transplant. The V gene is TRBV16, the J gene TRBJ2-3, with 8 nucleotides matching TRBD1. The sequenced sample was gut tissue. This chain's CDR3 is CASSLGTGTETLYF. Partial CDR3 DNA: TGTGCAAGCAGCTTAGGGACAGGGACAGAAACGCTGTAT.